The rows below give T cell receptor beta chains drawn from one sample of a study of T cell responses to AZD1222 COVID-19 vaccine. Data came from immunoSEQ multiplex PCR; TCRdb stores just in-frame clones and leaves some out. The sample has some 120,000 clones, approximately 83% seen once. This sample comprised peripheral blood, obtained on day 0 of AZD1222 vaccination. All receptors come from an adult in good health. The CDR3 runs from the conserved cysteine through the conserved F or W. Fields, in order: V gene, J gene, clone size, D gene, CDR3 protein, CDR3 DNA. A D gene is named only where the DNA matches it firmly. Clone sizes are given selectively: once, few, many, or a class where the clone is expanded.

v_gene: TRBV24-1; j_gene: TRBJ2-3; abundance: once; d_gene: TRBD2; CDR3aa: CATSDLLTSGGIDTQYF; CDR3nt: TGTGCCACCAGTGATTTGCTGACTAGCGGGGGCATAGATACGCAGTATTTT
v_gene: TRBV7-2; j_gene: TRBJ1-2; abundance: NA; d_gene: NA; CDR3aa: CASSLQGPEMITNYGYTF; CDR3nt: TGTGCCAGCAGCTTACAGGGGCCAGAGATGATTACTAACTATGGCTACACCTTC
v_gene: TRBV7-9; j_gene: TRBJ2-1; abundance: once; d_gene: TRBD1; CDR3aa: CASSAGQGGYNEQFF; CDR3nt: TGTGCCAGCAGCGCGGGACAGGGGGGATACAATGAGCAGTTCTTC
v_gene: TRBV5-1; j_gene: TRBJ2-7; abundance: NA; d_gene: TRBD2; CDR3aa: CASSGGGSGNEQYF; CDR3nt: TGCGCCAGCAGCGGCGGCGGTAGCGGGAACGAGCAGTACTTC
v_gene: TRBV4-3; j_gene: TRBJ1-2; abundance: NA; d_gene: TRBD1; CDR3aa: CASSQVTGGNYGYTF; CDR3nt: TGCGCCAGCAGCCAAGTGACAGGGGGGAACTATGGCTACACCTTC
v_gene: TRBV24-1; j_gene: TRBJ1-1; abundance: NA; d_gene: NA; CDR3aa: CATRGGGGLTEAFF; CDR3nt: TGTGCCACCCGTGGGGGAGGGGGGTTGACTGAAGCTTTCTTT
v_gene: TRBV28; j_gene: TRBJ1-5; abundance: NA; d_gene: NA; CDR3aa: CASRPAGRSGNQPQHF; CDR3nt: TGTGCCAGCAGGCCAGCGGGGAGATCTGGCAATCAGCCCCAGCATTTT
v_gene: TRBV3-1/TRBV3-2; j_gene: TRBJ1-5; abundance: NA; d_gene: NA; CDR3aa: CASSQDSQGSNQPQHF; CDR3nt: TGTGCCAGCAGCCAAGATTCACAGGGAAGCAATCAGCCCCAGCATTTT
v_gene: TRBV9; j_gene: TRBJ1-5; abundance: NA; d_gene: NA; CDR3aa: CASSGGGGNQPQHF; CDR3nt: TGTGCCAGCTCTGGGGGGGGAGGCAATCAGCCCCAGCATTTT
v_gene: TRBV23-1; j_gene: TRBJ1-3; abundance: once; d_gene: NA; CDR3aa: CASSQGFSGSTSGNTIYF; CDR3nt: TGCGCCAGCAGTCAGGGGTTTAGCGGGTCAACCTCTGGAAACACCATATATTTT
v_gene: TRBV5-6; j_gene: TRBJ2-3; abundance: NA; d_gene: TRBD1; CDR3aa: CASTWGQAGDTQYF; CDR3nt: TGTGCCAGCACCTGGGGACAGGCTGGGGATACGCAGTATTTT
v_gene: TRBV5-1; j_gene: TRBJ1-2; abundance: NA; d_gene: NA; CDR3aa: CASSSDGGGGGYTF; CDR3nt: TGCGCCAGCAGCTCGGACGGTGGTGGAGGAGGCTACACCTTC
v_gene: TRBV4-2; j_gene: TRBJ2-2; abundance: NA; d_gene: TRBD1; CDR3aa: CASSYRDRDTGELFF; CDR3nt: TGTGCCAGCAGCTATCGGGACAGGGACACCGGGGAGCTGTTTTTT
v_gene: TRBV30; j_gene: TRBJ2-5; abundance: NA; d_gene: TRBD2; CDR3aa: CACVKRGAGETQYF; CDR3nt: TGTGCCTGCGTTAAGCGGGGGGCCGGGGAGACCCAGTACTTC
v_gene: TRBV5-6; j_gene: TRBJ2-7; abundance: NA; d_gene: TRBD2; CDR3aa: CASSGPGLAGGPPEQYF; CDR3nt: TGTGCCAGCAGCGGGCCGGGACTAGCGGGGGGGCCGCCCGAGCAGTACTTC
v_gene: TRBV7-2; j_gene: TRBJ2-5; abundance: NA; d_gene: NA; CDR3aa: CASSLRLAQETQYF; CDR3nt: TGTGCCAGCAGCTTAAGACTCGCACAAGAGACCCAGTACTTC
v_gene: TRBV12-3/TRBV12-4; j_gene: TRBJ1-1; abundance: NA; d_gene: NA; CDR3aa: CASSFGENTEAFF; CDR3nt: TGTGCCAGCAGTTTTGGGGAGAACACTGAAGCTTTCTTT
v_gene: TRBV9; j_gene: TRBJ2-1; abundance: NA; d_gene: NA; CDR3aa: CASTLGGSGVLYNEQFF; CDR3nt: TGTGCCAGCACCTTAGGGGGAAGCGGGGTACTCTACAATGAGCAGTTCTTC
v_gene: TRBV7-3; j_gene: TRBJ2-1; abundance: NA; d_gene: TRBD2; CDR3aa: CASSLSTSAYNEQFF; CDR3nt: TGTGCCAGCAGCTTAAGTACTAGCGCTTACAATGAGCAGTTCTTC
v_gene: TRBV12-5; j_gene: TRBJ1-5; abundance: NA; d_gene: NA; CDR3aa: CASGLERNQPQHF; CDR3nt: TGTGCTAGTGGTTTGGAAAGAAATCAGCCCCAGCATTTT
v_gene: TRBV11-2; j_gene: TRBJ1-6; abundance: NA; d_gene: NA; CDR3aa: CASSSLLRGYNSPLHF; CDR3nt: TGTGCCAGCAGCTCCCTCCTCAGGGGCTATAATTCACCCCTCCACTTT
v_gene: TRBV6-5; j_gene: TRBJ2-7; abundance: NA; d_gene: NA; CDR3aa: CASGPQGNYEQYF; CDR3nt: TGTGCCAGCGGCCCGCAGGGGAACTACGAGCAGTACTTC